Below, one TCR beta chain is given with its context. Measured with immunoSEQ multiplex PCR; TCRdb has only the in-frame clones, and not every one. The profile covers some 14,000 clones, with 65% to 80% appearing a single time and approximately 13% taken by the ten largest. Time point indicated: inflamed ileum from the surgical specimen. This entry is derived from a study of T cell repertoires in ileal Crohn's disease. At the level of the study: At surgery, about 36% of patients smoked, with median disease duration 7.9 years. From the surgical specimen's inflamed ileum, biopsies were taken as M0.

This CDR3 comprises 13 residues. Trimming shortened V by 6 bases and J by 3 bases, and 11 bases separated the two germline ends. The germline V gene encodes CDR1 MNHNS and CDR2 SASEGT. This TCR derives from an adult with Crohn's disease. The chain links TRBV6-1 to TRBJ1-1; possibly TRBD1 for D (5 bases). Sequenced: ileal tissue. The CDR3 nucleotides read TGTGCCAGCAGCGAACAGGTTTACACTGAAGCTTTCTTT. It encodes CASSEQVYTEAFF.